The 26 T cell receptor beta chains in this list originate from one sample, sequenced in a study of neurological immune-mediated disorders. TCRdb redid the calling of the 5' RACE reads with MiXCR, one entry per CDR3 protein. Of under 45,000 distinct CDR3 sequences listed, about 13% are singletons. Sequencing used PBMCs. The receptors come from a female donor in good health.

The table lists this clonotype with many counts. The CDR3 bases are TGTGCCAGCAGCCAAGAGGGACTATTGGGGACTGAAGCTTTCTTT. This encodes CASSQEGLLGTEAFF. V and J are TRBV3-1 and TRBJ1-1; weak D call: TRBD1 (5 bases). This CDR3 region has 15 residues. The germline gives CDR1 LGHDT, CDR2 YNNKEL (reference sequence). Trimming took off 0 bases at V and 5 bases at J, with 13 bases between the two ends.

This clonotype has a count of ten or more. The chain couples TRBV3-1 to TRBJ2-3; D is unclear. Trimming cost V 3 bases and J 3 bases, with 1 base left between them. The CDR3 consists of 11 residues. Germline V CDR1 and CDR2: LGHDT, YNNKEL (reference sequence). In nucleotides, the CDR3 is TGTGCCAGCAGCCATACAGATACGCAGTATTTT. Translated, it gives CASSHTDTQYF.

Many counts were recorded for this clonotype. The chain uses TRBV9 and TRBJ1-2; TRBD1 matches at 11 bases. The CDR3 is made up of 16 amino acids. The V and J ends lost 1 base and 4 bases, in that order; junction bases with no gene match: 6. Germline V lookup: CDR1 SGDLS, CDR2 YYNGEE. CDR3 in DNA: TGTGCCAGCAGCGTAACCGGGACAGGGGGAGTCTATGGCTACACCTTC. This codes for CASSVTGTGGVYGYTF.

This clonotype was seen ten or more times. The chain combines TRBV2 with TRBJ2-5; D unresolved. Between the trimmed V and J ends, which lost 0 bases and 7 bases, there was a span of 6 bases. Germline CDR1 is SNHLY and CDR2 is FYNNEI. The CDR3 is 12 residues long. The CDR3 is CASSEASATQYF. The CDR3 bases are TGTGCCAGCAGTGAAGCGTCTGCGACCCAGTACTTC.

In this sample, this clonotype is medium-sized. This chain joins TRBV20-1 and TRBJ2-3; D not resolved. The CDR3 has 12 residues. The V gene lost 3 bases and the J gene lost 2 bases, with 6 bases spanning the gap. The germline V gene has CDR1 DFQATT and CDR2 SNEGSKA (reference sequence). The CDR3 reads CSASGVTDTQYF. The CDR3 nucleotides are TGCAGTGCTAGCGGCGTCACAGATACGCAGTATTTT.

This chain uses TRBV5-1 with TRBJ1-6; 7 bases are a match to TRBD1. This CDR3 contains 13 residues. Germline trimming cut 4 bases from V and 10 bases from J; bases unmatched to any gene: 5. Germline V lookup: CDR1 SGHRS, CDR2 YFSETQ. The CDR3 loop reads CASSRTGDSPLHF. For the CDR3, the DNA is TGCGCCAGCAGCCGTACAGGGGACTCACCCCTCCACTTT. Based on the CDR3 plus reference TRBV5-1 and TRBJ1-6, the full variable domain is KAGVTQTPRYLIKTRGQQVTLSCSPISGHRSVSWYQQTPGQGLQFLFEYFSETQRNKGNFPGRFSGRQFSNSRSEMNVSTLELGDSALYLCASSRTGDSPLHFGNGTRLTVT.

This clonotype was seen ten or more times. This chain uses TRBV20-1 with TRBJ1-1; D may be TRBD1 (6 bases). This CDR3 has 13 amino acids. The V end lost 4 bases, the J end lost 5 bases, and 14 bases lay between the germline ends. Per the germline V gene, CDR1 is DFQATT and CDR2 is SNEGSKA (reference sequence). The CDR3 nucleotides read TGCAGTGCTACCTCAGGGGTGGGTACTGAAGCTTTCTTT. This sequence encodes CSATSGVGTEAFF.

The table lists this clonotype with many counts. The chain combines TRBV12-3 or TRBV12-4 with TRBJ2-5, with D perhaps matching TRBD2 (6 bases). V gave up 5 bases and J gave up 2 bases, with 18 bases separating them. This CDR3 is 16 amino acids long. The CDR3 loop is CASSPLEGRGQETQYF. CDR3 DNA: TGTGCCAGCAGTCCTCTAGAGGGGCGGGGACAAGAGACCCAGTACTTC.

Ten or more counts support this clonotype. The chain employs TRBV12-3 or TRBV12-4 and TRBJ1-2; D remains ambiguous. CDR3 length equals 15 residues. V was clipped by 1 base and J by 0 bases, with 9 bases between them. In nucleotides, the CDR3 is TGTGCCAGCAGTTTAGGAGGGTGGTCTAACTATGGCTACACCTTC. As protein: CASSLGGWSNYGYTF.

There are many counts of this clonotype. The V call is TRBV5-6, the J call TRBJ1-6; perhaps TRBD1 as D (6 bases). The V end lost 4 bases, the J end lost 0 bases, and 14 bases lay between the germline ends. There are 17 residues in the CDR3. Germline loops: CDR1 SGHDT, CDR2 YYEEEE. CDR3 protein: CASSPGQKDSYNSPLHF. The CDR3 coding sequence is TGTGCCAGCAGCCCTGGACAGAAGGACTCCTATAATTCACCCCTCCACTTT.

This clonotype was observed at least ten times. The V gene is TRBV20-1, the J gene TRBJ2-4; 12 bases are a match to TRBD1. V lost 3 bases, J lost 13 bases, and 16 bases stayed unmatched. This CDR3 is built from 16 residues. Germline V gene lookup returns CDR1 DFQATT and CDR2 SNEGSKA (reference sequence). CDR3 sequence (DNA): TGCAGTGCTAGGGCCACCGGGACAGGGGGCGGCCGGGGGCAGTACTTC. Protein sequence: CSARATGTGGGRGQYF.

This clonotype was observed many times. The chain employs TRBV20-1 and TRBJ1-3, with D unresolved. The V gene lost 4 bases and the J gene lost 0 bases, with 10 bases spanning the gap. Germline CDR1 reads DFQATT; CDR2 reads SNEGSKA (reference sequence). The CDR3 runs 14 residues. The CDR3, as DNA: TGCAGTGCTATTGACGTCCCCTCTGGAAACACCATATATTTT. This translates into CSAIDVPSGNTIYF.

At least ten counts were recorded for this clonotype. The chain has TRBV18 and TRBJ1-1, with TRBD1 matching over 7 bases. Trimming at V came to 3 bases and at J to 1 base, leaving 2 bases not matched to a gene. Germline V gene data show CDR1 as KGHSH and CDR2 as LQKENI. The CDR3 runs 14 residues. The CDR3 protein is CASSPEGANTEAFF. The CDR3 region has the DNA TGTGCCAGCTCACCGGAGGGGGCGAACACTGAAGCTTTCTTT.

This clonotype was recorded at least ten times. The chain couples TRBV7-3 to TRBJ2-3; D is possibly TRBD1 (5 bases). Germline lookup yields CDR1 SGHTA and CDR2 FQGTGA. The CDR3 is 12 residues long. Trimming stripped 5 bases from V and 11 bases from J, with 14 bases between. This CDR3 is CASSPDSSKQYF. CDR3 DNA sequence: TGTGCCAGCAGCCCCGACAGTTCTAAGCAGTATTTT. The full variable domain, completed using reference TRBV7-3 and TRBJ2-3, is GAGVSQTPSNKVTEKGKYVELRCDPISGHTALYWYRQSLGQGPEFLIYFQGTGAADDSGLPNDRFFAVRPEGSVSTLKIQRTERGDSAVYLCASSPDSSKQYFGPGTRLTVL.

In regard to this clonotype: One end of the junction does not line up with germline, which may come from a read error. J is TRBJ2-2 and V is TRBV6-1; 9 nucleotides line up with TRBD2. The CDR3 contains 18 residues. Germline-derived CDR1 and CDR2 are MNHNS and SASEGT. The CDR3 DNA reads TGTGCCAGCAGTCTGAACACCCTAGCGGGAACGAGAACCGGGGAGATGTTTTTT. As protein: CASSLNTLAGTRTGEMFF.

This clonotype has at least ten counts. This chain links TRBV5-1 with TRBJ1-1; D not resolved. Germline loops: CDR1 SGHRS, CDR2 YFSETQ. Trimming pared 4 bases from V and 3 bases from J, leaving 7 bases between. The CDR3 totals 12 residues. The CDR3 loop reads CASSTGDTEAFF. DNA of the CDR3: TGCGCCAGCAGCACCGGGGACACTGAAGCTTTCTTT.

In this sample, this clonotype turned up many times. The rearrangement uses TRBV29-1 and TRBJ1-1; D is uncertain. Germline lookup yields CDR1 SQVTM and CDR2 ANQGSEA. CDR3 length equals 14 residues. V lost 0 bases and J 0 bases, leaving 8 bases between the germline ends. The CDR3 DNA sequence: TGCAGCGTTGAAGATTTTACTATGAACACTGAAGCTTTCTTT. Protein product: CSVEDFTMNTEAFF.

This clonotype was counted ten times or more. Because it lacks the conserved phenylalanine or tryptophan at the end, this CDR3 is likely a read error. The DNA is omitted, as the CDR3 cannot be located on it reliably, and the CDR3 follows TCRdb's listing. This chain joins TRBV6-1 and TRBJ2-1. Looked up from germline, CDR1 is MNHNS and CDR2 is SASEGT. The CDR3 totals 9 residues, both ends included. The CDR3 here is CASPRLSLI.

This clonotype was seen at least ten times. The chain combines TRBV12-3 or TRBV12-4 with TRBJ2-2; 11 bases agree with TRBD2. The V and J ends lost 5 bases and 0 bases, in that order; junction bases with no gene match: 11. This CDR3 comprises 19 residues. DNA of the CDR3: TGTGCCAGCAGTCGCGCCCGGACTAGCGGGCCCACGAACACCGGGGAGCTGTTTTTT. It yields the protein CASSRARTSGPTNTGELFF.

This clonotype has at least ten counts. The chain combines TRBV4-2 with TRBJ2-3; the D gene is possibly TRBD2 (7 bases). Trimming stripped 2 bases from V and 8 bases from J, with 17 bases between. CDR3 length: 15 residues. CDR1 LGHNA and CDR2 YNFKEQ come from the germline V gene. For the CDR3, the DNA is TGTGCCAGCAGCCAATTGGAGGGGGGGCCAGGTACGCAGTATTTT. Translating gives CASSQLEGGPGTQYF.

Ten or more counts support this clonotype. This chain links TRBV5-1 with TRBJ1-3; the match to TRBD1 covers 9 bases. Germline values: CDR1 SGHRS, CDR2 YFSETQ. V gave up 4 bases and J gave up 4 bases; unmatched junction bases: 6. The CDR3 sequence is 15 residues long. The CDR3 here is CASSQSGQGGNTIYF. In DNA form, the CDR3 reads TGCGCCAGCAGCCAAAGTGGACAGGGGGGAAACACCATATATTTT.

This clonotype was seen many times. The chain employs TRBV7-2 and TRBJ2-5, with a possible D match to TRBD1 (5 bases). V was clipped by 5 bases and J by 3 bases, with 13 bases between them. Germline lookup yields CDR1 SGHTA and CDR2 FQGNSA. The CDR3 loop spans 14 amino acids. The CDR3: CASSPQWGKETQYF. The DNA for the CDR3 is TGTGCCAGCAGCCCGCAATGGGGCAAAGAGACCCAGTACTTC.

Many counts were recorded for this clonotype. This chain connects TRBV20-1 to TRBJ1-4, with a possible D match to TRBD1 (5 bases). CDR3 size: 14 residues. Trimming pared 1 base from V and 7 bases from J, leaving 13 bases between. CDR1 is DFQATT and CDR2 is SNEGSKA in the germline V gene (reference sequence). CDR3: CSARAQTGGEKLFF. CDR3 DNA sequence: TGCAGTGCTAGAGCCCAGACGGGGGGTGAAAAACTGTTTTTT.

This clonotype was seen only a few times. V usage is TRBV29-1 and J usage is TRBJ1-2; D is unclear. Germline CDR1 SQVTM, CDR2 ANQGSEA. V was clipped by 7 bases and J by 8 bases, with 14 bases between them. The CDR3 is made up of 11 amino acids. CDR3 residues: CSADGRAGYTF. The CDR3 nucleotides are TGCAGCGCGGACGGAAGGGCCGGCTACACCTTC.

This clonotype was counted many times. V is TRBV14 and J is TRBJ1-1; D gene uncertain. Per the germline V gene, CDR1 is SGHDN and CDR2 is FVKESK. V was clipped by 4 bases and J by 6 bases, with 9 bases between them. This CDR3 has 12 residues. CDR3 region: CASSLTHPEAFF. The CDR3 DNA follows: TGTGCCAGCAGCCTGACCCACCCTGAAGCTTTCTTT.

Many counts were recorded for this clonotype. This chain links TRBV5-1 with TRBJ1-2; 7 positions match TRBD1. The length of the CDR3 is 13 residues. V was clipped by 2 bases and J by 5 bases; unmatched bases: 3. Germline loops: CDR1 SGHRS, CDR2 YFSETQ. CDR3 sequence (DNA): TGCGCCAGCAGCTTAACAGGGGAGTATGGCTACACCTTC. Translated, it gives CASSLTGEYGYTF.